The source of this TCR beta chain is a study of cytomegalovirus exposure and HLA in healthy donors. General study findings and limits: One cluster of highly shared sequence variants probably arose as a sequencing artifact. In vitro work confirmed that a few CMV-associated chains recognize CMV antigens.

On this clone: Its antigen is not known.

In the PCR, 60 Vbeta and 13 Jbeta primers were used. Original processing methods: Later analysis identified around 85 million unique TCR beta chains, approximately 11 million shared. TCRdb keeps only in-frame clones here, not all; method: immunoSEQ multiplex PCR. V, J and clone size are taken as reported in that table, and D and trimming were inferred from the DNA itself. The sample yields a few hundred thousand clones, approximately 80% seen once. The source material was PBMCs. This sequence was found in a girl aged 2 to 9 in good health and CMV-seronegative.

The CDR3 loop is CASSMTVNTEAFF. CDR3 DNA: TGTGCCAGCAGCATGACAGTGAACACTGAAGCTTTCTTT. The chain combines TRBV14 with TRBJ1-1; D might be TRBD1 (5 bases). This CDR3 contains 13 residues. The ends were cut back, 5 bases at V and 0 bases at J, with 7 bases in the middle. CDR1 and CDR2 (germline): SGHDN, FVKESK. Looking up the rest from reference TRBV14 and TRBJ1-1 gives the full variable domain: EAGVTQFPSHSVIEKGQTVTLRCDPISGHDNLYWYRRVMGKEIKFLLHFVKESKQDESGMPNNRFLAERTGGTYSTLKVQPAELEDSGVYFCASSMTVNTEAFFGQGTRLTVV.